This T cell receptor beta chain was documented in a study of shared clonotypes between healthy human individuals. The V gene end was trimmed by 7 bases and the J gene end by 8 bases; junction bases not matched to a gene: 4. Germline-derived CDR1 and CDR2 are MDHEN and SYDVKM. This CDR3 contains 11 residues. Profiled with immunoSEQ multiplex PCR; TCRdb holds only in-frame clones, not every one. The data contain 600,000 to 700,000 clones, around 78% of them singletons. The sequenced sample was memory CD4+ T cells sorted from blood. Described subset: CD45RA-negative fraction. The J gene is TRBJ1-2, the V gene TRBV28, with 7 bases identical to TRBD1. The clonotype comes from a woman aged 30 to 39 in good health. The CDR3 sequence: CASIEGGGYTF. The DNA for the CDR3 is TGTGCCAGCATTGAAGGGGGCGGCTACACCTTC.